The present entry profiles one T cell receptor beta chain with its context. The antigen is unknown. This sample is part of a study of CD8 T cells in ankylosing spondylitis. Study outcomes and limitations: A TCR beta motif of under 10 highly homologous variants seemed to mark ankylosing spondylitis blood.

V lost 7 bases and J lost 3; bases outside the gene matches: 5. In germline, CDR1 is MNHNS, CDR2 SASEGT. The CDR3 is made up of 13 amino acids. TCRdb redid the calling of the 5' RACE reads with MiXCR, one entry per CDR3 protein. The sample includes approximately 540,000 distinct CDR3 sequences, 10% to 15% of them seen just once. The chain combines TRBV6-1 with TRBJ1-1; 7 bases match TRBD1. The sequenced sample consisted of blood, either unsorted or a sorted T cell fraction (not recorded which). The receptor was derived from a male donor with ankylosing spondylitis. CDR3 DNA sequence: TGTGCCAGCACGCGGGGACAGCACACTGAAGCTTTCTTT. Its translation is CASTRGQHTEAFF.